This T cell receptor (beta chain) was sequenced for a study of technical replicates of blood from a handful of donors. Here immunoSEQ multiplex PCR was the method, and the copy in TCRdb shows in-frame clones only, minus some. In the table there are approximately 79,000 clones, about 90% of which are singletons. The CDR3 has 15 amino acids. Germline CDR1 SGDLS, CDR2 YYNGEE. Unmatched junction bases numbered 7, after V lost 3 bases and J lost 1 base. The source of this sequence is a human donor in good health. The source material was T cells isolated from PBMCs. The chain uses TRBV9 and TRBJ2-7, with 7 bases fitting TRBD1. The CDR3 region is CASSGGDRASYEQYF. Here the CDR3 DNA reads TGTGCCAGCAGCGGAGGAGACAGGGCATCCTACGAGCAGTACTTC.